Detailed here is one TCR beta chain. These data come from a study of blood T cell repertoires in COVID-19. The wider study: Sites across the United States, Italy and Spain contributed samples from acute and convalescent COVID-19.

This CDR3 region has 17 residues. Original methodology: Reference gene primer amplification gave nucleated cell count estimates. The assay was immunoSEQ multiplex PCR, and TCRdb's table has in-frame clones only and misses some. V, J and clone size reflect that table, while D and trimming were determined from the DNA. The repertoire holds 200,000 to 300,000 clones, about 93% seen once, with roughly 0.89% in the top ten. This chain links TRBV1 with TRBJ2-3; TRBD2, the table's D call, lacks a check against the DNA. TRBV1 is assigned pseudogene status. Specimen: peripheral blood. The sequence derives from a man aged 25 to 40 with COVID-19, enrolled during active disease. DNA for the CDR3: TGCACCAGCAGCCAAGAATCAGGCGGGGGAATCACAGATACGCAGTATTTT. As protein: CTSSQESGGGITDTQYF.